The source of this T cell receptor beta chain is a study of blood T cell repertoires in COVID-19. Original analysis: Using reference gene primer amplification, nucleated cell counts were estimated. TCRdb's table, derived via immunoSEQ multiplex PCR, lists solely in-frame clones and lacks some. That table furnishes V, J and clone size, whereas the DNA furnished D and trimming. Of 490,000 or so clones in the sample, about 88% were seen once. CDR1 and CDR2 from the germline V gene are DFQATT and SNEGSKA (reference sequence). The length of the CDR3 is 11 residues. The V and J ends lost 2 bases and 4 bases respectively, with 3 bases between them. The study recruited people aged about 18 to 95 years across 20 to 30 US areas. Researchers sorted participants into cohorts using their self-reported clinical history.

The receptor was derived from a woman aged 60 to 75 who had recovered from COVID-19. Source material: PBMCs or T cells enriched from blood (not recorded which). This sequence joins TRBV20-1 and TRBJ1-3; D unclear. CDR3 sequence reads: CSARRGNTIYF. In nucleotides, the CDR3 is TGCAGTGCTAGACGGGGAAACACCATATATTTT.